Reported below is one TCR beta chain. Antigen: not known. These data are taken from a study of Ad26.COV2.S vaccination and SARS-CoV-2 variants. Findings and limits, study-wide: Reported findings describe substantial breadth in spike-specific CD8+ and CD4+ T cell responses following vaccination. The study found similar non-spike TCR breadth in vaccine and placebo recipients. Relative to placebo recipients, vaccine recipients exhibited elevated spike-specific TCR breadth. Responses of T cells in total may have been underestimated by the TCR breadth and depth analyses.

V lost 6 bases, J lost 1 base, and 10 bases lay in between. CDR1 is MNHEY, CDR2 SVGAGI, per germline. This CDR3 is 13 amino acids long. Profiling relied on immunoSEQ multiplex PCR, and the TCRdb table lists in-frame clones only, not all of them. Of more than 120,000 clones listed, 80% to 90% are singletons. This chain connects TRBV6-5 to TRBJ2-7; no clear D gene. The receptor was derived from a human donor who had recovered from COVID-19. Sequenced here: peripheral blood, sampled after recovery from COVID-19. CDR3 protein: CASRQGSSYEQYF. In DNA, the CDR3 is TGTGCCAGCAGACAAGGGTCGTCCTACGAGCAGTACTTC.